This TCR beta chain emerged from a study of cytomegalovirus exposure and HLA in healthy donors. The study ran its PCR with 60 Vbeta and 13 Jbeta primers. TCRdb keeps only in-frame clones here, not all; method: immunoSEQ multiplex PCR. The sample shows approximately 80,000 clones, roughly 78% of them seen only once. J was trimmed by 3 bases and V by 0 bases; bases with no gene match: 2. The CDR3 extends over 14 amino acids. CDR1 is KGHSH, CDR2 LQKENI, per germline. The chain is built from TRBV18 and TRBJ2-7, with TRBD1 matching 7 bases. This sequence was found in a male donor in good health and CMV-seropositive. Sequenced material: PBMCs. DNA of the CDR3: TGTGCCAGCTCACCACCGACAGGGAACTACGAGCAGTACTTC. Protein product: CASSPPTGNYEQYF.